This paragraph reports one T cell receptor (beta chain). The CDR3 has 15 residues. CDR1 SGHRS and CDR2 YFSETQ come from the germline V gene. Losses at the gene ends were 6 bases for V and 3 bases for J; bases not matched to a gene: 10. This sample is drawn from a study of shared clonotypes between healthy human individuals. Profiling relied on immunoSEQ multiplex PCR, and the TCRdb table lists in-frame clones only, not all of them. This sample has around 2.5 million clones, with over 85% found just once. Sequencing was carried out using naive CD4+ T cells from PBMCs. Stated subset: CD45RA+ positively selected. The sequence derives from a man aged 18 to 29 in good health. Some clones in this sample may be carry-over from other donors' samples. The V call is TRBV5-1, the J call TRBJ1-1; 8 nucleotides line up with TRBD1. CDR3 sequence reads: CASNLSDRADTEAFF. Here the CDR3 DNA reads TGCGCCAGCAACCTCTCGGACAGGGCTGACACTGAAGCTTTCTTT.